This TCR beta chain was recovered during a study of T cell responses to AZD1222 COVID-19 vaccine. General study findings and limits: Nearly half of spike-specific TCRs reportedly go after variant regions that carry no mutations. Sampled repertoires all dated from after the peak T cell response.

Notes on this clone: The antigen remains undetermined.

The CDR3 has 15 residues. Unmatched junction bases numbered 8, after V lost 2 bases and J lost 10 bases. CDR1 is SGHVS and CDR2 is FQNEAQ in the germline V gene. TCRdb's table, derived via immunoSEQ multiplex PCR, lists solely in-frame clones and lacks some. The sample holds roughly 99,000 clones, around 91% seen once. The chain employs TRBV7-8 and TRBJ1-6; 7 nucleotides line up with TRBD1. The starting material was peripheral blood, obtained on day 0 of AZD1222 vaccination. The clonotype was recovered from an adult in good health. Here the CDR3 DNA reads TGTGCCAGCAGCTTAAGACAGGGCAGAGGGTCACCCCTCCACTTT. Its protein is CASSLRQGRGSPLHF.